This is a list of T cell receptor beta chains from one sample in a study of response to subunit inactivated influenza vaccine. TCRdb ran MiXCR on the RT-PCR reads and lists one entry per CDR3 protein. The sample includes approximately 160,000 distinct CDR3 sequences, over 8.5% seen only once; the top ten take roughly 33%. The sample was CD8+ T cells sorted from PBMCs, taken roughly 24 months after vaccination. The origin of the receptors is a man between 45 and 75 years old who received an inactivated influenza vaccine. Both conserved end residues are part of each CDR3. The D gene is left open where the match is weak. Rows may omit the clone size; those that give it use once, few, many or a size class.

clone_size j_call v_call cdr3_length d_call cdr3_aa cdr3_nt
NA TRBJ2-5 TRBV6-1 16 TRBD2 CASSEGIAGVGKTQYF TGTGCCAGCAGTGAAGGGATAGCGGGAGTTGGAAAGACCCAGTACTTC
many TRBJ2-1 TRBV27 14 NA CASATPRKGGEQFF TGTGCCAGCGCGACTCCCCGCAAGGGGGGTGAGCAGTTCTTC
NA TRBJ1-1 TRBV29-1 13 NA CSVDPLTDTEAFF TGCAGCGTTGACCCACTGACAGACACTGAAGCTTTCTTT
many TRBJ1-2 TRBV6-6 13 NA CASSYDGLYGYTF TGTGCCAGCAGTTACGACGGGCTATATGGCTACACCTTC
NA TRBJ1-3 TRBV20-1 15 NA CSAREGVGSGNTIYF TGCAGTGCTAGAGAGGGGGTGGGGTCTGGAAACACCATATATTTT
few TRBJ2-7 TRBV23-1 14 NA CASSYRDGGYEQYF TGCGCCAGCAGCTACAGGGACGGAGGCTACGAGCAGTACTTC
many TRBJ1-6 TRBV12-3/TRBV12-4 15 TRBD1 CASWTPGQANSPLHF TGTGCCAGCTGGACTCCGGGACAGGCGAATTCACCCCTCCACTTT
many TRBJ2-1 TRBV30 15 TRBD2 CAWSETSGGYNEQFF TGTGCCTGGAGTGAGACTAGCGGGGGATACAATGAGCAGTTCTTC
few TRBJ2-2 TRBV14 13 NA CASSRLLTGELFF TGTGCCAGCAGCCGCTTATTGACCGGGGAGCTGTTTTTT
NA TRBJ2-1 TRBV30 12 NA CAWSVLGREQFF TGTGCCTGGAGTGTACTAGGGCGAGAGCAGTTCTTC
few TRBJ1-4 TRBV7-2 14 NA CASSFWGGYEKLFF TGTGCCAGCAGCTTCTGGGGAGGGTACGAAAAACTGTTTTTT
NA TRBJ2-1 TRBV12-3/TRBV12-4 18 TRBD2 CASSFGPVGRIPYNEQFF TGTGCCAGCAGTTTCGGGCCTGTCGGGAGGATACCCTACAATGAGCAGTTCTTC
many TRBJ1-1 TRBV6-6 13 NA CASSFGGSTEAFF TGTGCCAGCAGTTTCGGGGGGAGCACTGAAGCTTTCTTT
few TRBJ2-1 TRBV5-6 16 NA CASSLWSGLSYNEQFF TGTGCCAGCAGCTTGTGGTCAGGACTATCCTACAATGAGCAGTTCTTC
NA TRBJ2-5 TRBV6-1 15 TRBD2 CASKWFSGIQETQYF TGTGCCAGCAAATGGTTTAGCGGGATACAAGAGACCCAGTACTTC
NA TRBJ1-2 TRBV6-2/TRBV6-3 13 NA CASSWTQGHGYTF TGTGCCAGCAGTTGGACACAAGGCCATGGCTACACCTTC
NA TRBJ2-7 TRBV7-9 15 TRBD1 CASKVGQGAGYEQYF TGTGCCAGCAAAGTAGGACAGGGCGCCGGATACGAGCAGTACTTC
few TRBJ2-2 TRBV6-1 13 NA CASWGPNTGELFF TGTGCCAGCTGGGGACCGAACACCGGGGAGCTGTTTTTT
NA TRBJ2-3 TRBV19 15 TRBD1 CASSVRDRVTDTQYF TGTGCCAGTAGTGTCCGGGACAGGGTGACAGATACGCAGTATTTT
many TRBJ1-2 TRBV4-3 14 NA CASSPVRLDGGYTF TGCGCCAGCAGCCCAGTGCGGCTGGACGGTGGCTACACCTTC
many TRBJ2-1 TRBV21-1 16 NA CASSKAGVSEYNEQFF TGTGCCAGCAGCAAAGCGGGGGTCAGCGAGTACAATGAGCAGTTCTTC
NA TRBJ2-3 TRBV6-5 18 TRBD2 CASSYLPVGGSIADTQYF TGTGCCAGCAGTTACCTTCCGGTTGGCGGGAGTATCGCAGATACGCAGTATTTT
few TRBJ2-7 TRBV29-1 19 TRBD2 CSKTCDGTSGRQSSYEQYF TGCAGCAAAACTTGCGACGGGACTAGCGGGCGTCAAAGCTCCTACGAGCAGTACTTC
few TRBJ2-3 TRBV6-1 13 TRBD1 CASSTGVVDTQYF TGTGCCAGCAGTACAGGGGTCGTCGATACGCAGTATTTT
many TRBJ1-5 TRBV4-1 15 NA CASSPGFYSNQPQHF TGCGCCAGCAGCCCAGGGTTTTATAGCAATCAGCCCCAGCATTTT
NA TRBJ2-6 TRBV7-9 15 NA CASSQQGPGANVLTF TGTGCCAGCAGCCAACAGGGTCCTGGGGCCAACGTCCTGACTTTC
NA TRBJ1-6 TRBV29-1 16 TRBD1 CSVGRDRSRLNSPLHF TGCAGCGTCGGTAGGGACAGATCGAGACTTAATTCACCCCTCCACTTT
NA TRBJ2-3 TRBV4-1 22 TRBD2 CASSQDWEQREDKNVGTDTQYF TGCGCCAGCAGCCAAGATTGGGAGCAGCGGGAGGATAAAAACGTAGGGACAGATACGCAGTATTTT
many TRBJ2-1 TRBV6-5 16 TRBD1 CASSYSIGDRGDEQFF TGTGCCAGCAGTTACTCGATTGGGGACAGGGGCGATGAGCAGTTCTTC
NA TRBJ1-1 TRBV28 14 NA CASTITGSGTEAFF TGTGCCAGCACTATTACAGGGTCGGGCACTGAAGCTTTCTTT
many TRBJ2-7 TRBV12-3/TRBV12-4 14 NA CASSLAGGGYEQYF TGTGCCAGCAGTTTAGCGGGAGGGGGCTACGAGCAGTACTTC
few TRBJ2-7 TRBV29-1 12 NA CSVGGLSYEQYF TGCAGCGTTGGGGGACTTTCCTACGAGCAGTACTTC
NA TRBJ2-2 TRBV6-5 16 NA CASSYGRGDSGGELFF TGTGCCAGCAGTTACGGGAGGGGGGACTCGGGCGGGGAGCTGTTTTTT
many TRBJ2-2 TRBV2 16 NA CASSTVTSTNTGELFF TGTGCCAGCAGTACAGTGACATCTACGAACACCGGGGAGCTGTTTTTT
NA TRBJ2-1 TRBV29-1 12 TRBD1 CSVGTGSNEQFF TGCAGCGTTGGGACAGGGTCCAATGAGCAGTTCTTC
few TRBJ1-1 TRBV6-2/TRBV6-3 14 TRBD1 CASVRQGFSSEAFF TGTGCCAGCGTCAGACAGGGCTTTAGCTCTGAAGCTTTCTTT
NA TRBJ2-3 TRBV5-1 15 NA CASSSSGTRGDTQYF TGCGCCAGCAGCTCATCCGGGACCCGCGGAGATACGCAGTATTTT
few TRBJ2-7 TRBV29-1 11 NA CSVGSPYEQYF TGCAGCGTTGGTAGCCCCTACGAGCAGTACTTC
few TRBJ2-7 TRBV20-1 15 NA CSARVRTTSSYEQYF TGCAGTGCTAGGGTCAGGACAACGAGCTCCTACGAGCAGTACTTC
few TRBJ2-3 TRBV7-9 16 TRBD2 CASSQGLAGVTDTQYF TGTGCCAGCAGCCAGGGACTAGCGGGGGTTACAGATACGCAGTATTTT
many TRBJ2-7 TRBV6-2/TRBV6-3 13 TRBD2 CASSFSGTYEQYF TGTGCCAGCAGTTTTAGCGGGACCTACGAGCAGTACTTC
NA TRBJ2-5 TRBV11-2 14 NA CASSLGYGTKTQYF TGTGCCAGCAGCTTAGGGTACGGGACGAAGACCCAGTACTTC
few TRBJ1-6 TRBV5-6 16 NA CASSLSARLYNSPLHF TGTGCCAGCAGCTTGTCTGCGCGCCTTTATAATTCACCCCTCCACTTT
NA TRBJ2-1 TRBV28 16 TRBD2 CASGASLAGRYNEQFF TGTGCCAGCGGGGCGTCCCTAGCGGGCAGGTACAATGAGCAGTTCTTC
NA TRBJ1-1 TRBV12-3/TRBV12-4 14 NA CASSVDGRNTEAFF TGTGCCAGCAGCGTAGACGGAAGGAACACTGAAGCTTTCTTT
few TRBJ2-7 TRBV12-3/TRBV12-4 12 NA CASRKSSYEQYF TGTGCCAGCAGAAAAAGCTCCTACGAGCAGTACTTC
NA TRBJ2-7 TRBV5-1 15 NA CASSLFSGAEYEQYF TGCGCCAGCAGCTTGTTCTCAGGGGCTGAATACGAGCAGTACTTC
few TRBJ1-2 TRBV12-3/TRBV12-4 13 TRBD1 CASSFGTGGGYTF TGTGCCAGCAGCTTCGGGACAGGGGGCGGCTACACCTTC
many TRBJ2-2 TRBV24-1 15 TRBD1 CATSETGAATGELFF TGTGCCACCAGTGAAACAGGGGCGGCCACCGGGGAGCTGTTTTTT
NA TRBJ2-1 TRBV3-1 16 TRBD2 CASSQAYGGAINEQFF TGTGCCAGCAGCCAAGCGTACGGGGGGGCCATAAATGAGCAGTTCTTC